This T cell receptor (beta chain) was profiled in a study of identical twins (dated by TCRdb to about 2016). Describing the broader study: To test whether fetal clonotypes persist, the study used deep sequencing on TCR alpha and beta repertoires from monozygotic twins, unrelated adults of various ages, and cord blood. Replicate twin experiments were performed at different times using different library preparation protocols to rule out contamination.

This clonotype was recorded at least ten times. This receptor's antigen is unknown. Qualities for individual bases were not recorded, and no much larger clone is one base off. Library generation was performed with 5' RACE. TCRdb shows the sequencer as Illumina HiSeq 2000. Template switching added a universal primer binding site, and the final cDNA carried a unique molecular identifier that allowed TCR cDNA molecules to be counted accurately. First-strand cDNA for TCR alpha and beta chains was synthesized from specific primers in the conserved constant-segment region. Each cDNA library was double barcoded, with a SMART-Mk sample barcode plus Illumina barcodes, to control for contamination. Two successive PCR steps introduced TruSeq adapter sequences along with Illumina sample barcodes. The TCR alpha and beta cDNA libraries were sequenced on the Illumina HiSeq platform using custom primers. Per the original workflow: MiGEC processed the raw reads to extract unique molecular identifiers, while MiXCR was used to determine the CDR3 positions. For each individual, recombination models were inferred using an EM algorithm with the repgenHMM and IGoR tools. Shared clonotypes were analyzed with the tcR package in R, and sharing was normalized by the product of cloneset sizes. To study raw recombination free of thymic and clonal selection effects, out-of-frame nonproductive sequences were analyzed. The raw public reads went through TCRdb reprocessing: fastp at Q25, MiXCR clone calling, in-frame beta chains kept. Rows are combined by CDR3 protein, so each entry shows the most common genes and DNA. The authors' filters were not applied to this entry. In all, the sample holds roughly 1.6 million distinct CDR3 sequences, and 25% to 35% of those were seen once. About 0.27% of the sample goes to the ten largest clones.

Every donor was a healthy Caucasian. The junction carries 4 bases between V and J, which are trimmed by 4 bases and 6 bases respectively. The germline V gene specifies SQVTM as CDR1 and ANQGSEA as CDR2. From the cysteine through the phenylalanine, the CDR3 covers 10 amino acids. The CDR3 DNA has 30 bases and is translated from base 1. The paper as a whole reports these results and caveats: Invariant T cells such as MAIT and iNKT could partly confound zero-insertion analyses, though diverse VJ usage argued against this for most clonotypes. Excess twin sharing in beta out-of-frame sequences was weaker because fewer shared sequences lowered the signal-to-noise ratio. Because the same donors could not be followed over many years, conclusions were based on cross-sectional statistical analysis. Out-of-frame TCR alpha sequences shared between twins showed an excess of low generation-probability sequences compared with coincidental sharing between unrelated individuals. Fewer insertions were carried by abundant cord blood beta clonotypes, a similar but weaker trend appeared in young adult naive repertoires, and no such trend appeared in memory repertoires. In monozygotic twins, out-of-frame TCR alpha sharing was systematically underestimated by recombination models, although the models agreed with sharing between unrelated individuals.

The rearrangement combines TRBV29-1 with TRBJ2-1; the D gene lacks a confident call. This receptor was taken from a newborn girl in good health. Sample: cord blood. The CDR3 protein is CSVAINEQFF. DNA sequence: TGCAGCGTTGCAATCAATGAGCAGTTCTTC.